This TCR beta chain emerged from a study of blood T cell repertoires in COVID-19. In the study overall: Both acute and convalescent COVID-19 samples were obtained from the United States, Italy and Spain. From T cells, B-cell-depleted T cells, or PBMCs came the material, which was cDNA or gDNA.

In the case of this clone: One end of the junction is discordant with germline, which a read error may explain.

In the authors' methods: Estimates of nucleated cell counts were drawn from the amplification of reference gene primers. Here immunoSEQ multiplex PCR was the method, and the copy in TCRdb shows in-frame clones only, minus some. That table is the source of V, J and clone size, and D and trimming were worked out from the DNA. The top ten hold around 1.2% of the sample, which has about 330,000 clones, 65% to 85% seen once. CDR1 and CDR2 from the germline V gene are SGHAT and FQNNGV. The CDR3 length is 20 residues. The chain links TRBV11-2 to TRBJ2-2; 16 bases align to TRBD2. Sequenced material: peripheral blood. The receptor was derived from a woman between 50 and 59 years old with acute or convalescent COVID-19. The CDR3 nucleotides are TGTGTCAGCAGCTTAGAATTGGGGACTAGCGGGGGGGCCGGAACCGGGGAGCTGTTTTTT. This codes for CVSSLELGTSGGAGTGELFF.